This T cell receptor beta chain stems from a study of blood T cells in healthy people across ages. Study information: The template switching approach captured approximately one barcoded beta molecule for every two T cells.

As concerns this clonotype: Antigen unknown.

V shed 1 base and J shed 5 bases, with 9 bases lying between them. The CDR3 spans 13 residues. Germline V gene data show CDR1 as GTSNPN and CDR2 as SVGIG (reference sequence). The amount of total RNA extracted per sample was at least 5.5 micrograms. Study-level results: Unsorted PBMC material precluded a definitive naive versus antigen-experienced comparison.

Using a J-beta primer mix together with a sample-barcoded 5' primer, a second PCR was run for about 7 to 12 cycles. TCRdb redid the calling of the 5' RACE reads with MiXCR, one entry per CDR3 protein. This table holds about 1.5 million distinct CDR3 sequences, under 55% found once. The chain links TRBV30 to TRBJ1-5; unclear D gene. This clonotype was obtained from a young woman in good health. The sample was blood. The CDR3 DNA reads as TGTGCCTGGAGTGACGGAATTTATCAGCCCCAGCATTTT. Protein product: CAWSDGIYQPQHF.